The clone carrying this T cell receptor beta chain was recorded only once. Its antigen is unidentified. The data derive from a study of identifying expanded T cells in peripheral blood. Sequencing used immunoSEQ multiplex PCR; TCRdb keeps in-frame clones, though not all of them. The top ten hold around 5.6% of the sample, which has some 90,000 clones, approximately 84% seen once. Study-wide results and limits: About 1.3 clones differed between technical replicates, versus roughly 16 and 20 over time.

What was sequenced was blood. The sequence derives from a person aged 18-69 years in good health.

The CDR3 DNA sequence: TGCAGCGTTGAAGGGGTGAGAAGCACAGATACGCAGTATTTT. Translated, it gives CSVEGVRSTDTQYF. The chain combines TRBV29-1 with TRBJ2-3; D unclear. Per the germline V gene, CDR1 is SQVTM and CDR2 is ANQGSEA. The CDR3 consists of 14 residues. Trimming shortened V by 1 base and J by 0 bases, and 8 bases separated the two germline ends.